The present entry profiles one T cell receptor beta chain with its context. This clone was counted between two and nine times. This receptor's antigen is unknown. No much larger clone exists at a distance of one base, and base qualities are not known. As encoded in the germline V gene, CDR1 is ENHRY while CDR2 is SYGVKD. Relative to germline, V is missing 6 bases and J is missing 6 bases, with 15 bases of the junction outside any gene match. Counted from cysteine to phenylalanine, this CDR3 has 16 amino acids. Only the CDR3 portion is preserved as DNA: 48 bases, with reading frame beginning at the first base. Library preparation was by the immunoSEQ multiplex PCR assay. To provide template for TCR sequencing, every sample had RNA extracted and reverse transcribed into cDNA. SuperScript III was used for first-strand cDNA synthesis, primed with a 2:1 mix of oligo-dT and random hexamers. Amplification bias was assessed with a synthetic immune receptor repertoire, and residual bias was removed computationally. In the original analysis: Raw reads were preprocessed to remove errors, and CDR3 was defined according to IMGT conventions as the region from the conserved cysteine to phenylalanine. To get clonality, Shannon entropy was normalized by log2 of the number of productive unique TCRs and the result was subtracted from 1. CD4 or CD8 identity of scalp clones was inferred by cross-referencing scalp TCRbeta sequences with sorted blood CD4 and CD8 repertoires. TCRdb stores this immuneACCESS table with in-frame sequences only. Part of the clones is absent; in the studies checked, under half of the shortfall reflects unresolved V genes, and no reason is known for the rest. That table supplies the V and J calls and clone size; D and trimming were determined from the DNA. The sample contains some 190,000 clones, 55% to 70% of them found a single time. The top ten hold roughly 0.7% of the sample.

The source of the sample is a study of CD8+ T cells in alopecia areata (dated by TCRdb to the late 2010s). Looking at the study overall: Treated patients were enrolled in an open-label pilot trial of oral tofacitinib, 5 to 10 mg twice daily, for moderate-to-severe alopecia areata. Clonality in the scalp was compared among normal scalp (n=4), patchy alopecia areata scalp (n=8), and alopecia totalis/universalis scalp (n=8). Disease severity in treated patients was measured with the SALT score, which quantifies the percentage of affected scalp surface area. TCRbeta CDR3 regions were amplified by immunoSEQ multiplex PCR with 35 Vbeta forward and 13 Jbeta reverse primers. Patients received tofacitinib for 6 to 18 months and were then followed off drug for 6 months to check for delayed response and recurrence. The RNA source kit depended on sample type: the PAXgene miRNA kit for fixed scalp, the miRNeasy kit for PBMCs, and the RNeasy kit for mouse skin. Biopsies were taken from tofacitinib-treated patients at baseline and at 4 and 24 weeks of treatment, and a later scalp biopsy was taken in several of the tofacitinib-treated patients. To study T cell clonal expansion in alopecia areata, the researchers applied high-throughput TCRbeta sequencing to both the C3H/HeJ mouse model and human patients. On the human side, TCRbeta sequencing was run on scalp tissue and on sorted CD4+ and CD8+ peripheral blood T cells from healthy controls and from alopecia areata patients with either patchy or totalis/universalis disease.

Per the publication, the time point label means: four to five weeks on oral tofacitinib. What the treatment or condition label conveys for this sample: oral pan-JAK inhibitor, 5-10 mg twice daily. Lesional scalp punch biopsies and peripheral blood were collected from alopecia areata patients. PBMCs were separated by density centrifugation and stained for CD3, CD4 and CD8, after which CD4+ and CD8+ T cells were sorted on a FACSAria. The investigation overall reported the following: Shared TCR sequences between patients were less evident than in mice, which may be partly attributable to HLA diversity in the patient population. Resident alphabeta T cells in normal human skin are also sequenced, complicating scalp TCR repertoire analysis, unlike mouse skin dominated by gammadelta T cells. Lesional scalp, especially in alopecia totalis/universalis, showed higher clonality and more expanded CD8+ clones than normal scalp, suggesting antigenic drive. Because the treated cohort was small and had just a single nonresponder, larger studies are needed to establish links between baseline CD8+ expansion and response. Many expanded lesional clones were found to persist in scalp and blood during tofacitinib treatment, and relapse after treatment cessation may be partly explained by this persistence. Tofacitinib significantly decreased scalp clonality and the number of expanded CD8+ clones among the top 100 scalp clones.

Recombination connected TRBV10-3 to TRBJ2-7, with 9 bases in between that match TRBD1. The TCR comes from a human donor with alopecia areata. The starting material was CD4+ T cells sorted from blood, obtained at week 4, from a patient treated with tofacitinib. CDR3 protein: CAISTQGTGNSLEQYF. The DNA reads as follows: TGTGCCATCAGCACCCAAGGGACAGGGAATTCTCTCGAGCAGTACTTC.